This T cell receptor beta chain was recovered during a study of T cell repertoires in cytomegalovirus infection. As for the study in general: Public TCR beta signatures were indicative of both CMV infection and a matching HLA type.

TCRdb redid the calling of the reads with MiXCR, one entry per CDR3 protein. The repertoire includes approximately 490,000 distinct CDR3 sequences, around 11% of them detected once, and roughly 10% sits in the top ten. The CDR3 runs 15 residues. CDR1 is DFQATT, CDR2 SNEGSKA, per germline (reference sequence). This clonotype was seen ten or more times. Its antigen is not identified. A read error may account for a junction end that differs from germline. Study-level points and caveats: The ex vivo response showed dominance by HLA-C-restricted CMV-specific TCR beta clonotypes. The cumulative frequency of public TCR beta families distinguished individuals who carried CMV together with the relevant HLA.

The chain couples TRBV20-1 to TRBJ2-3; a possible D gene is TRBD2 (6 bases). This clonotype was obtained from a human donor in good health (CMV status not recorded). Some clones in this sample may be carry-over from other donors' samples. The specimen sequenced was PBMCs. The CDR3 sequence is CSDRRAGGPADTQYF. The CDR3, as DNA: TGCAGTGATAGACGAGCAGGAGGGCCAGCAGATACGCAGTATTTT.